This T cell receptor (beta chain) appears in the sequencing data of a study of cytomegalovirus exposure and HLA in healthy donors. Turning to the study itself: Both the roughly 120 validation repertoires and the approximately 700 first-cohort repertoires used the same platform, as reported by a later analysis.

From the roughly 120-subject validation cohort, which was separate from the approximately 670-subject first cohort, the donors were drawn. This clone was seen a single time. Profiled with immunoSEQ multiplex PCR; TCRdb holds only in-frame clones, not every one. The sample yields 180,000 or so clones, approximately 89% seen once. The sequence was collected from a man aged 25 to 45 in good health and CMV-seropositive. The sequenced material came from PBMCs.

In DNA form, the CDR3 reads TGCGCCAGCAGCTTGGGACTCAATAAAGAGACCCAGTACTTC. This sequence encodes CASSLGLNKETQYF. The chain links TRBV5-1 to TRBJ2-5; D ambiguous. The CDR3 is 14 residues long. Germline V CDR1 and CDR2: SGHRS, YFSETQ. Deletions cut 0 bases from V and 3 bases from J, with 9 bases between.